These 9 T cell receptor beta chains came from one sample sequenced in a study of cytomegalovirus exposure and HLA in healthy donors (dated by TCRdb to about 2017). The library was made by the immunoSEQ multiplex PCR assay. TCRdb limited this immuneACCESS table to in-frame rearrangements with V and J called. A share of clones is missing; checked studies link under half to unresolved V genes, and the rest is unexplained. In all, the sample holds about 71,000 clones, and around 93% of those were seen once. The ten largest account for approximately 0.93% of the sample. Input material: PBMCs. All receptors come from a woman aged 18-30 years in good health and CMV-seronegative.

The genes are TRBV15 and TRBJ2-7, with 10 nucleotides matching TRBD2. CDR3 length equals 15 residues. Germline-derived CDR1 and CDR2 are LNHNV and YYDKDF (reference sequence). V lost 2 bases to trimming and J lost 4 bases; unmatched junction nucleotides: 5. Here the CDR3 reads CATSRRAGGVYEQYF. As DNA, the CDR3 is TGTGCCACCAGCAGAAGAGCGGGAGGGGTGTACGAGCAGTACTTC.

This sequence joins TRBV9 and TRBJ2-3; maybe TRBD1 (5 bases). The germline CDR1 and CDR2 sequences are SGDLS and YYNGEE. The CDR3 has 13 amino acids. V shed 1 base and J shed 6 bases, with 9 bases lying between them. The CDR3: CASSVLHRDTQYF. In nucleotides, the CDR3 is TGTGCCAGCAGCGTACTACACAGGGATACGCAGTATTTT.

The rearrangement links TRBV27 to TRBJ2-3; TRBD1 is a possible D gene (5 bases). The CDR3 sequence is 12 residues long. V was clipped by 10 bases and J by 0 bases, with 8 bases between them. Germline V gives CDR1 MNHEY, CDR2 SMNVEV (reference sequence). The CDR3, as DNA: TGTGCCACCCAGGGAAGCACAGATACGCAGTATTTT. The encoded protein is CATQGSTDTQYF.

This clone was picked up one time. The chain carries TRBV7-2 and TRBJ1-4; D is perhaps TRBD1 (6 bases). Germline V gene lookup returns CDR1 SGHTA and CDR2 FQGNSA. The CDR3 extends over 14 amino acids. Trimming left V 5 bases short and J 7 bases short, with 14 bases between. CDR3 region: CASSLQAGVEKLFF. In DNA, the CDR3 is TGTGCCAGCAGCCTCCAAGCAGGGGTTGAAAAACTGTTTTTT.

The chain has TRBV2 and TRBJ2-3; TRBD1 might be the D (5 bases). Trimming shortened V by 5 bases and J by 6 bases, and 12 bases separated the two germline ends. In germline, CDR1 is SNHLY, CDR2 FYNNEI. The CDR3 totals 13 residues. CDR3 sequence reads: CASSLTGSDTQYF. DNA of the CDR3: TGTGCCAGCAGTCTAACAGGATCCGATACGCAGTATTTT.

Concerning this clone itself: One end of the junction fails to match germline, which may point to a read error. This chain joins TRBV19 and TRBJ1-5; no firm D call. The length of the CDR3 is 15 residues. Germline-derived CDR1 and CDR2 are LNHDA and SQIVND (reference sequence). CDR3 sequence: CASSIEVYSSQPQHF. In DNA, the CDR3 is TGTGCCAGTAGTATCGAAGTGTACAGCAGTCAGCCCCAGCATTTT.

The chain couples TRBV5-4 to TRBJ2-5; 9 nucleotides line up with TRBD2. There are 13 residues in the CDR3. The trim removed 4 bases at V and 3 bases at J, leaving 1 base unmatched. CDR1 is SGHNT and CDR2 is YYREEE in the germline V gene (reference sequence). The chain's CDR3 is CASSRTSEETQYF. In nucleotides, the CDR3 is TGTGCCAGCAGCCGGACTAGCGAAGAGACCCAGTACTTC. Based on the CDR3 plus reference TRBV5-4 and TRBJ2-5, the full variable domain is ETGVTQSPTHLIKTRGQQVTLRCSSQSGHNTVSWYQQALGQGPQFIFQYYREEENGRGNFPPRFSGLQFPNYSSELNVNALELDDSALYLCASSRTSEETQYFGPGTRLLVL.

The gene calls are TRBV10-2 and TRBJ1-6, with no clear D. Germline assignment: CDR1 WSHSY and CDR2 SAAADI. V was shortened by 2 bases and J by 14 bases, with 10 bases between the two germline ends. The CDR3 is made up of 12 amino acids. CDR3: CASSEGGPSLHF. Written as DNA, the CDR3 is TGCGCCAGCAGTGAGGGTGGCCCGTCCCTCCACTTT.

The CDR3 nucleotides are TGTGCCAGCAGTCGGAGAGGGGGTCGCTCCTACGAGCAGTACTTC. The encoded protein is CASSRRGGRSYEQYF. V usage is TRBV6-5 and J usage is TRBJ2-7; a possible D gene is TRBD1 (6 bases). CDR1 and CDR2 from the germline V gene are MNHEY and SVGAGI. The V end lost 5 bases, the J end lost 0 bases, and 14 bases lay between the germline ends. The length of the CDR3 is 15 residues.